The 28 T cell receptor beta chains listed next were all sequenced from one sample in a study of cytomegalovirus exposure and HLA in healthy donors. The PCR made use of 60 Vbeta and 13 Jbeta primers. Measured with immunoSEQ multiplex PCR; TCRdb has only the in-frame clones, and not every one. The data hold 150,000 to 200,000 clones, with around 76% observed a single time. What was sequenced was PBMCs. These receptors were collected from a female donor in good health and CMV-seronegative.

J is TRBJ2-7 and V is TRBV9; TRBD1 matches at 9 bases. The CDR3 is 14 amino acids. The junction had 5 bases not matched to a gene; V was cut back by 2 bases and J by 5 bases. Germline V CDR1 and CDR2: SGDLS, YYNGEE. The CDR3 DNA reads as TGTGCCAGCAGCGTTGCCGGACAGGGGAACGAGCAGTACTTC. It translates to CASSVAGQGNEQYF.

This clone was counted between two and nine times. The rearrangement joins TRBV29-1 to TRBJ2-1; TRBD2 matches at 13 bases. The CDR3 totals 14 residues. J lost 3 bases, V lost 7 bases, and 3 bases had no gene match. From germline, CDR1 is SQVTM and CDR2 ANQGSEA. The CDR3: CSGGLAGRYNEQFF. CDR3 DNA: TGCAGCGGGGGACTAGCGGGACGCTACAATGAGCAGTTCTTC.

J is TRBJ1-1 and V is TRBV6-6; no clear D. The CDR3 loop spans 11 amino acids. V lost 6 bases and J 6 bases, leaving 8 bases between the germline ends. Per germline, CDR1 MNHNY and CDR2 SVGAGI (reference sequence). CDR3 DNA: TGTGCCAGCAGCGGGGTGGCTGAAGCTTTCTTT. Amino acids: CASSGVAEAFF.

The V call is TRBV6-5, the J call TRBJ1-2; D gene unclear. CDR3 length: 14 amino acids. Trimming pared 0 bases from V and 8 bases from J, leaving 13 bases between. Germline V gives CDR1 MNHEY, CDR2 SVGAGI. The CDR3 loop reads CASSYSPIARGYTF. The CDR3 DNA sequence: TGTGCCAGCAGTTACTCTCCCATCGCCAGAGGCTACACCTTC.

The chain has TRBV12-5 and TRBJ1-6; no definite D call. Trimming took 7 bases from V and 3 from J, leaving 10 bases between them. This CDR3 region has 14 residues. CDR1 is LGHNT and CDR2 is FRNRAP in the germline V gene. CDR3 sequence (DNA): TGTGCTAGTGTCGGACGGGACTATAATTCACCCCTCCACTTT. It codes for CASVGRDYNSPLHF.

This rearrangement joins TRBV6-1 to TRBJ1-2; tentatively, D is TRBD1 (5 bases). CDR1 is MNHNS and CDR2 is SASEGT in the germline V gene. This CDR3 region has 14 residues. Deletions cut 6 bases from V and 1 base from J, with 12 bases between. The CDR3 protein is CASRNQGFNYGYTF. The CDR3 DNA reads TGTGCCAGCAGGAATCAGGGATTTAACTATGGCTACACCTTC.

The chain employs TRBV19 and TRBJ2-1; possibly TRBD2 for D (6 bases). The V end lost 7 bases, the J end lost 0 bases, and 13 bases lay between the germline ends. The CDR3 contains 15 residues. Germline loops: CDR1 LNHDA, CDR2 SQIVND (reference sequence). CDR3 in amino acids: CASTAGLSSYNEQFF. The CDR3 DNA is TGTGCCAGTACAGCGGGTTTGAGCTCCTACAATGAGCAGTTCTTC.

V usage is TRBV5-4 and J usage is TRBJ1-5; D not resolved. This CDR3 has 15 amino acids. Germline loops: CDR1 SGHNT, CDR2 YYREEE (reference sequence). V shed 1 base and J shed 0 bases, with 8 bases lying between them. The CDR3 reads CASSLSPYSNQPQHF. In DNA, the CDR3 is TGTGCCAGCAGCTTGTCTCCTTATAGCAATCAGCCCCAGCATTTT.

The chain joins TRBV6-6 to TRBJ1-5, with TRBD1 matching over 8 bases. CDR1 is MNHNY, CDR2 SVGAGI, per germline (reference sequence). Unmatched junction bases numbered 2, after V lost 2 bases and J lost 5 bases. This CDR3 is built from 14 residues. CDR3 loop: CASSYPGQDQPQHF. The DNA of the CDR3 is TGTGCCAGCAGTTACCCGGGACAGGATCAGCCCCAGCATTTT.

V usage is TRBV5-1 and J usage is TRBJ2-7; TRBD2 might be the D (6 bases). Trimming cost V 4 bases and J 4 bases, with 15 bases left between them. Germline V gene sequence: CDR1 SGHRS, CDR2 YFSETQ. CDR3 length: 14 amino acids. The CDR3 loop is CASSPGEGRYEQYF. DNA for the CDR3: TGCGCCAGCAGCCCGGGAGAGGGACGATACGAGCAGTACTTC.

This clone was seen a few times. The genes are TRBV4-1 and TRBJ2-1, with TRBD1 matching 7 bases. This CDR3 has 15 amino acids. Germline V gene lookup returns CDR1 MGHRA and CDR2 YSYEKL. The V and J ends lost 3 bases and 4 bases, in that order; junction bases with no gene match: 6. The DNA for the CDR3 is TGCGCCAGCAGCCACGCAGACAGGGAATACAATGAGCAGTTCTTC. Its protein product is CASSHADREYNEQFF.

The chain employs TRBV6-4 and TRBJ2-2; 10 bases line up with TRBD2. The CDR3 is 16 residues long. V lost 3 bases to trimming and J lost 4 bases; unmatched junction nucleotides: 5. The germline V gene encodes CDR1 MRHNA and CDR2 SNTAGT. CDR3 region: CASSEGLAGATGELFF. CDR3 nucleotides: TGTGCCAGCAGTGAAGGTCTAGCGGGGGCCACCGGGGAGCTGTTTTTT.

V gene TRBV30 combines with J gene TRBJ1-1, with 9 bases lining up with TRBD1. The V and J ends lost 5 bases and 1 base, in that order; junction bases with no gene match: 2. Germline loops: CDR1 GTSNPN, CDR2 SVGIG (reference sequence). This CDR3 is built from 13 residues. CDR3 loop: CAWSGQGNTEAFF. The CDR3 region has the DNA TGTGCCTGGTCGGGACAGGGGAACACTGAAGCTTTCTTT. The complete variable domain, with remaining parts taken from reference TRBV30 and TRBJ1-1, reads SQTIHQWPATLVQPVGSPLSLECTVEGTSNPNLYWYRQAAGRGLQLLFYSVGIGQISSEVPQNLSASRPQDRQFILSSKKLLLSDSGFYLCAWSGQGNTEAFFGQGTRLTVV.

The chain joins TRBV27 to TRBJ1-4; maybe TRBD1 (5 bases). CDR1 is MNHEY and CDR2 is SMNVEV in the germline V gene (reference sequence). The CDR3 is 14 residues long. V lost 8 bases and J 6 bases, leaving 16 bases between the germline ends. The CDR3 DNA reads TGTGCCAGCCACGGGCAGGGTTTTGATGAAAAACTGTTTTTT. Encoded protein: CASHGQGFDEKLFF.

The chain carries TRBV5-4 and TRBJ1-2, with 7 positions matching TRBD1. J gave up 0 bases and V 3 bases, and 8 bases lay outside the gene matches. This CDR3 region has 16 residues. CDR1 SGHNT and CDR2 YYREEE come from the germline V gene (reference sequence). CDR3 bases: TGTGCCAGCAGCTCCCGTGGGACAGCAACTAACTATGGCTACACCTTC. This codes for CASSSRGTATNYGYTF.

DNA of the CDR3: TGCGCCAGCAGCTTTCTCAACAGGGGCTACGAGCAGTACTTC. Protein: CASSFLNRGYEQYF. The chain links TRBV5-1 to TRBJ2-7; 7 nucleotides line up with TRBD1. CDR3 length: 14 residues. Losses at the gene ends were 2 bases for V and 3 bases for J; bases not matched to a gene: 5. Germline V lookup: CDR1 SGHRS, CDR2 YFSETQ. The complete variable domain, with remaining parts taken from reference TRBV5-1 and TRBJ2-7, reads KAGVTQTPRYLIKTRGQQVTLSCSPISGHRSVSWYQQTPGQGLQFLFEYFSETQRNKGNFPGRFSGRQFSNSRSEMNVSTLELGDSALYLCASSFLNRGYEQYFGPGTRLTVT.

CDR3: CASSQDTNKRAYNEQFF. The CDR3 nucleotides are TGTGCCAGCAGCCAAGATACGAACAAGCGGGCTTACAATGAGCAGTTCTTC. The rearrangement links TRBV4-2 to TRBJ2-1, with D possibly matching TRBD2 (6 bases). CDR1 LGHNA and CDR2 YNFKEQ come from the germline V gene. Trimming took 0 bases from V and 4 from J, leaving 16 bases between them. The CDR3 is 17 amino acids.

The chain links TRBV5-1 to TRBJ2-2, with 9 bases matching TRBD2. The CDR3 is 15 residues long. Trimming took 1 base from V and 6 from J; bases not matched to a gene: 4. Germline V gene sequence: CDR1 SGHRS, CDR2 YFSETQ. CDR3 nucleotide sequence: TGCGCCAGCAGCTTGACTAGCGGGCCCGCCGGGGAGCTGTTTTTT. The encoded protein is CASSLTSGPAGELFF.

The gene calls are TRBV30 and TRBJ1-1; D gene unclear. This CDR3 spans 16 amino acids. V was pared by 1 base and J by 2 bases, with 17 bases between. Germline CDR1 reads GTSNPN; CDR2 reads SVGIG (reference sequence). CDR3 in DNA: TGTGCCTGGAGTGACGGTTTGGGCAGACCTAACACTGAAGCTTTCTTT. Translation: CAWSDGLGRPNTEAFF.

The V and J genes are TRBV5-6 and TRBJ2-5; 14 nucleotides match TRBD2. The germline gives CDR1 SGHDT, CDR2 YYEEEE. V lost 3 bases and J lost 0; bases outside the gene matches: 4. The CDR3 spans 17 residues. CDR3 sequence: CASSYGLAGGNQETQYF. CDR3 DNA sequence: TGTGCCAGCAGCTACGGACTAGCGGGAGGAAACCAAGAGACCCAGTACTTC. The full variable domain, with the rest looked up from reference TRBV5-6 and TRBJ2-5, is DAGVTQSPTHLIKTRGQQVTLRCSPKSGHDTVSWYQQALGQGPQFIFQYYEEEERQRGNFPDRFSGHQFPNYSSELNVNALLLGDSALYLCASSYGLAGGNQETQYFGPGTRLLVL.

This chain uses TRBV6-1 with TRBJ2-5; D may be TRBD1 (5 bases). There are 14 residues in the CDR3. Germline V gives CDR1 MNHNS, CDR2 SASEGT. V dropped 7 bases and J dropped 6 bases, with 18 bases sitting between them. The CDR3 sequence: CASNPAGNKKTQYF. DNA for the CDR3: TGTGCCAGCAATCCCGCAGGGAACAAGAAGACCCAGTACTTC.

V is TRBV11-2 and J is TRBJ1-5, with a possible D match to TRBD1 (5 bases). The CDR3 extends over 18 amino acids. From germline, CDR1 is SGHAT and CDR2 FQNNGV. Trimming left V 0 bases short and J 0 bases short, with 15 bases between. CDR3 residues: CASSLDGGAAYSNQPQHF. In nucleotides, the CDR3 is TGTGCCAGCAGCTTAGATGGCGGGGCCGCTTATAGCAATCAGCCCCAGCATTTT. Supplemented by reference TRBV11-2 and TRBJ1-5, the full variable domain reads EAGVAQSPRYKIIEKRQSVAFWCNPISGHATLYWYQQILGQGPKLLIQFQNNGVVDDSQLPKDRFSAERLKGVDSTLKIQPAKLEDSAVYLCASSLDGGAAYSNQPQHFGDGTRLSIL.

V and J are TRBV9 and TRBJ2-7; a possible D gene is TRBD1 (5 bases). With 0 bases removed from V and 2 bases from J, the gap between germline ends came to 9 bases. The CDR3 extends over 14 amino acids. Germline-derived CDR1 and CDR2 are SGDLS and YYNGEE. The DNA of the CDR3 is TGTGCCAGCAGCGTAGAAGACAGAACCTACGAGCAGTACTTC. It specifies CASSVEDRTYEQYF.

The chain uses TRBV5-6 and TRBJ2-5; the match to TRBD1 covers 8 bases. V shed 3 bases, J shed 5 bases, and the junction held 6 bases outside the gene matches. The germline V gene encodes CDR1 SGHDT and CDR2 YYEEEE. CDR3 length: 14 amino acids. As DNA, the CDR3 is TGTGCCAGCAGCTCATCACAGGGGGGTGAGACCCAGTACTTC. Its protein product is CASSSSQGGETQYF.

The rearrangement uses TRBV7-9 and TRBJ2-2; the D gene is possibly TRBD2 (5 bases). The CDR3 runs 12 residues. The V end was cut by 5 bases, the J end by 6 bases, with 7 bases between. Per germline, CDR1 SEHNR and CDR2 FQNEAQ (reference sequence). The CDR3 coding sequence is TGTGCCAGCAGCGGGAGTCCCGGGGAGCTGTTTTTT. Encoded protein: CASSGSPGELFF.

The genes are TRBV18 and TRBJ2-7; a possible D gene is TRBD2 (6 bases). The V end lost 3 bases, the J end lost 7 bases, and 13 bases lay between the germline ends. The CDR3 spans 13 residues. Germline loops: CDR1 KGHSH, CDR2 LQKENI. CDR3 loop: CASSPPAGREQYF. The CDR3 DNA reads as TGTGCCAGCTCACCTCCTGCAGGGAGGGAGCAGTACTTC.

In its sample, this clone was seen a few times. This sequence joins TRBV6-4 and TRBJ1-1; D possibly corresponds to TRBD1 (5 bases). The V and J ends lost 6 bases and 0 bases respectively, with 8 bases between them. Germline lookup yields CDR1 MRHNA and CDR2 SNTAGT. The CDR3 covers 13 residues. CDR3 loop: CASRRQMNTEAFF. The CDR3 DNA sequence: TGTGCCAGCAGAAGACAGATGAACACTGAAGCTTTCTTT.

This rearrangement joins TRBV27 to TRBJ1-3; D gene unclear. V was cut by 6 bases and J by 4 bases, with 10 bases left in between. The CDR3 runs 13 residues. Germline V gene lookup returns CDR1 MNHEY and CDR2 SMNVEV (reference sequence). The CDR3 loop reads CASSPFGGNTIYF. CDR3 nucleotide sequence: TGTGCCAGCAGCCCCTTCGGGGGAAACACCATATATTTT.